This T cell receptor beta chain is from a study of blood T cell repertoires in COVID-19. The wider study: The origin of the acute and convalescent COVID-19 samples was the United States, Italy and Spain. PBMCs, B-cell-depleted T cells, or T cells provided the cDNA or gDNA that made up the material.

Trimming at V came to 3 bases and at J to 1 base, leaving 4 bases not matched to a gene. CDR3 length: 16 amino acids. Germline lookup yields CDR1 LGHDT and CDR2 YNNKEL (reference sequence). Using immunoSEQ multiplex PCR, the repertoire was profiled, and TCRdb retains in-frame clones only, with some absent. The sample shows about 30,000 clones, 75% to 90% of them seen only once. This chain connects TRBV3-1 (or the pseudogene TRBV3-2) to TRBJ2-1; 9 bases align to TRBD2. Sequences were obtained from peripheral blood. This TCR came from a man of 80 years or more with acute or convalescent COVID-19. CDR3 residues: CASSHRLAESYNEQFF. For the CDR3, the DNA is TGTGCCAGCAGCCACCGACTAGCGGAATCCTACAATGAGCAGTTCTTC.